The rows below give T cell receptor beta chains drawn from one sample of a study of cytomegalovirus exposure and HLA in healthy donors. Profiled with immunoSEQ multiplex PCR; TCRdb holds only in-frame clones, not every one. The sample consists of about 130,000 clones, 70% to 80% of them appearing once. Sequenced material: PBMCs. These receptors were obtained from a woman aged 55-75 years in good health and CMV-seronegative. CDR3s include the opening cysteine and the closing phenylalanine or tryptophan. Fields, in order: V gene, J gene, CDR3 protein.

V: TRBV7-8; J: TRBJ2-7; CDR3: CASSPLDPSGYYEQYF
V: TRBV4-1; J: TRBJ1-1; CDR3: CASSQGYRVVTEAFF
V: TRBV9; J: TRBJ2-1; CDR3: CASSVAGTGYNEQFF
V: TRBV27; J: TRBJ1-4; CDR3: CASSLSASGEKLFF
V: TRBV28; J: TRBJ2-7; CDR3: CASSLPRVSGRAGFGSYEQYF
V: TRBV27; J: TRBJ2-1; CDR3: CASIREGGRGLNEQFF
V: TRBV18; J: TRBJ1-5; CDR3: CASSPLGGQNQPQHF
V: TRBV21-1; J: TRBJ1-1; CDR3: CASPWDRAPTEAFF
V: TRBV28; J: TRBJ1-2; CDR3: CASSLLLQAWAPRNYGYTF
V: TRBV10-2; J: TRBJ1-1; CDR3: CASSEDRKNTEAFF
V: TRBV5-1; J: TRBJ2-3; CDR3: CASSLSVLSTDTQYF
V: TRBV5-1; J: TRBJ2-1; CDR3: CASSPRTSGSYNEQFF
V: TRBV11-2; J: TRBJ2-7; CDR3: CASRQGIIYEQYF
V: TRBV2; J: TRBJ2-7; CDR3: CASVGKGEGPYEQYF
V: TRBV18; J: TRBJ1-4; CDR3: CASSPSSGSGGGEKLFF
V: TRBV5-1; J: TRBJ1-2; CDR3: CASSPGLVSGLFPTNGYTF
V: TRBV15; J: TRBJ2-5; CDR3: CATSRDNREETQYF
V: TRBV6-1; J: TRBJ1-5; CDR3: CASQGVLGSNQPQHF
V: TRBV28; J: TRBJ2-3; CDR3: CASSLFLGLAGASTDTQYF
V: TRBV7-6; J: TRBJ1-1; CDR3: CASSLLQDLNTEAFF
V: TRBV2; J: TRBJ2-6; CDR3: CASSYSGANVLTF
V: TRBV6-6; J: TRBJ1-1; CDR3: CASRLQVNTEAFF
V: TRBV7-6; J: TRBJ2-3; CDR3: CASSRQGTYSADTQYF
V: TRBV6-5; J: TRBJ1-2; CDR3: CASSSAGVGYTF
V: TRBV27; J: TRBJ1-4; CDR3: CASSPYGRKLFF
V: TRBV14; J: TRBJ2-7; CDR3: CASSQDTGLVYEQYF
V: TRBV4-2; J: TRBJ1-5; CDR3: CASSQENTREGRPQHF
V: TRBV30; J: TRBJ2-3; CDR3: CAWSRRTDTQYF
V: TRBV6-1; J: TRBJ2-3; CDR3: CASSLTGGTDTQYF
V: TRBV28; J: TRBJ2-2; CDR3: CASSSIQGDTGELFF
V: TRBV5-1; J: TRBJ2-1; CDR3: CASNLDGANNNEQFF
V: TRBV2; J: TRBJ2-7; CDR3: CASRYEATYEQYF
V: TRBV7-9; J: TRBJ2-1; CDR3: CASSLGLAIHEQFF
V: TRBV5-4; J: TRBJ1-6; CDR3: CASSLLNSLSPLHF
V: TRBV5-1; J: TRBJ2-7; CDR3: CASSLRGQGAYEQYF
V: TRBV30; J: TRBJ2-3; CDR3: CAWSDGLAGGPRDTQYF